This entry lists 7 T cell receptor beta chains sequenced from one sample in a study of blood T cell repertoires in COVID-19. Repertoires were generated with immunoSEQ multiplex PCR, while TCRdb's copy carries only in-frame clones and drops some. This sample has about 230,000 clones, with roughly 79% found just once. Material for sequencing was peripheral blood. Every receptor here comes from a woman older than 75 with COVID-19, enrolled during active disease.

The chain joins TRBV6-5 to TRBJ2-1, with TRBD2 matching over 10 bases. Germline trimming cut 6 bases from V and 1 base from J; bases unmatched to any gene: 3. Germline V gene lookup returns CDR1 MNHEY and CDR2 SVGAGI. CDR3 length equals 15 residues. DNA for the CDR3: TGTGCCAGCAGGTGGACTAGCGGATCCTACAATGAGCAGTTCTTC. It is translated as CASRWTSGSYNEQFF.

This clone appeared a few times. V is TRBV9 and J is TRBJ1-2; D remains ambiguous. This CDR3 is 16 amino acids long. Trimming cost V 4 bases and J 0 bases, with 16 bases left between them. CDR1 and CDR2 (germline): SGDLS, YYNGEE. CDR3 region: CASSNAFERTNYGYTF. CDR3 bases: TGTGCCAGCAGCAACGCTTTCGAGAGGACTAACTATGGCTACACCTTC.

In its sample, this clone was seen once. This chain links TRBV7-2 with TRBJ2-2; the D is unclear. V lost 4 bases to trimming and J lost 5 bases, with 11 bases between them. CDR1 SGHTA and CDR2 FQGNSA come from the germline V gene. The CDR3 spans 14 residues. CDR3 protein: CASSSYLQTGELFF. The CDR3 DNA follows: TGTGCCAGCAGCTCTTACCTACAGACCGGGGAGCTGTTTTTT.

This clone has only a few counts. The J gene is TRBJ2-7, the V gene TRBV5-1; weak D call: TRBD1 (6 bases). V was shortened by 0 bases and J by 2 bases, with 9 bases between the two germline ends. This CDR3 spans 14 amino acids. Per the germline V gene, CDR1 is SGHRS and CDR2 is YFSETQ. The CDR3 reads CASSLVGGAYEQYF. The CDR3, as DNA: TGCGCCAGCAGCTTGGTTGGGGGCGCCTACGAGCAGTACTTC. The full variable domain, its missing parts supplied by reference TRBV5-1 and TRBJ2-7, is KAGVTQTPRYLIKTRGQQVTLSCSPISGHRSVSWYQQTPGQGLQFLFEYFSETQRNKGNFPGRFSGRQFSNSRSEMNVSTLELGDSALYLCASSLVGGAYEQYFGPGTRLTVT.

The chain links TRBV6-4 to TRBJ1-1; 10 bases are shared with TRBD1. The trim removed 5 bases at V and 2 bases at J, leaving 2 bases unmatched. The CDR3 consists of 14 residues. The germline V gene has CDR1 MRHNA and CDR2 SNTAGT. CDR3 bases: TGTGCCAGCAGTAGGGACAGGGGAAACACTGAAGCTTTCTTT. It encodes CASSRDRGNTEAFF.

The chain combines TRBV9 with TRBJ2-1; D gene ambiguous. V was cut by 2 bases and J by 4 bases, with 16 bases left in between. CDR3 length: 16 amino acids. Germline CDR1 and CDR2: SGDLS and YYNGEE. CDR3 loop: CASSVGLGSDYNEQFF. The CDR3 DNA reads TGTGCCAGCAGCGTTGGGCTTGGGTCCGATTACAATGAGCAGTTCTTC.

This rearrangement joins TRBV19 to TRBJ1-4; D is unclear. The CDR3 has 16 amino acids. The germline V gene encodes CDR1 LNHDA and CDR2 SQIVND (reference sequence). Trimming took off 2 bases at V and 3 bases at J, with 13 bases between the two ends. CDR3 protein: CASSISGPGANEKLFF. DNA of the CDR3: TGTGCCAGTAGTATAAGTGGTCCGGGAGCTAATGAAAAACTGTTTTTT.